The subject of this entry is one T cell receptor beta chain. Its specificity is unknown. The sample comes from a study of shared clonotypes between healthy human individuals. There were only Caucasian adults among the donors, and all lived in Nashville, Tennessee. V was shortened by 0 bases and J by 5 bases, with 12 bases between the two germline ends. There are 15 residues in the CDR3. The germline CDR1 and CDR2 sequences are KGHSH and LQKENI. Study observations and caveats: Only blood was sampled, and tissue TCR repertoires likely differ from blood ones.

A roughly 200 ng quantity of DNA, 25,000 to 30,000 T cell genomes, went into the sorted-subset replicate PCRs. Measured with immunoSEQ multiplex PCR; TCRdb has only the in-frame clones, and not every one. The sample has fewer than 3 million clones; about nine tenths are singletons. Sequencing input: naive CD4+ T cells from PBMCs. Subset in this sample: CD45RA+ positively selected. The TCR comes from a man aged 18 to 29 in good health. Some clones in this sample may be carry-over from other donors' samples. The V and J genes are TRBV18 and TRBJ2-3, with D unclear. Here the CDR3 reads CASSPPENFGDTQYF. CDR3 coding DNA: TGTGCCAGCTCACCACCGGAGAATTTCGGAGATACGCAGTATTTT.